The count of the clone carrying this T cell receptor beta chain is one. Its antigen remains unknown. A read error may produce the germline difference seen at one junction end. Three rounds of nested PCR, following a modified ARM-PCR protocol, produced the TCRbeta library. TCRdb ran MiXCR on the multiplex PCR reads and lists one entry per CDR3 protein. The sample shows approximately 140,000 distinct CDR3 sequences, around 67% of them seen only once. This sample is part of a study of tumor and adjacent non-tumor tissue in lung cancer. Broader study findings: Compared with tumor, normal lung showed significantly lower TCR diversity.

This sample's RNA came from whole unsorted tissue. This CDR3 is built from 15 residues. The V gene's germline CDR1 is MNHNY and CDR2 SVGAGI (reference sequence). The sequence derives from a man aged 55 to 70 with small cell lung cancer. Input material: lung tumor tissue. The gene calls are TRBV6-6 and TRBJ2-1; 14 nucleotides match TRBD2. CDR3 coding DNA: TGCGCCAGCAGTCCGGGACTAGCGGGAGTCAATGAGCAGTTCTTC. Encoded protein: CASSPGLAGVNEQFF.